One and the same sample provided the 29 T cell receptor beta chains below, sequenced in a study of blood T cell repertoires in COVID-19. Libraries were prepared by immunoSEQ multiplex PCR; TCRdb keeps only in-frame clonotypes and omits some of them. The sample records over 85,000 clones, 88% being singletons. Sequencing was done on a sample of peripheral blood. These receptors all come from a woman of 80 years or more with active COVID-19.

V and J are TRBV5-4 and TRBJ2-3, with D perhaps TRBD2 (5 bases). Trimming removed 0 bases at V and 2 bases at J, with 7 bases between. Germline CDR1 and CDR2: SGHNT and YYREEE (reference sequence). This CDR3 region has 14 residues. Here the CDR3 reads CASSLGTSTDTQYF. DNA of the CDR3: TGTGCCAGCAGCTTGGGGACTTCCACAGATACGCAGTATTTT.

The rearrangement links TRBV30 to TRBJ2-1, with 7 bases fitting TRBD2. Trimming at V came to 0 bases and at J to 10 bases, leaving 3 bases not matched to a gene. CDR1 and CDR2 (germline): GTSNPN, SVGIG (reference sequence). The CDR3 is made up of 12 amino acids. This chain's CDR3 is CAWSVLAEEQFF. CDR3 bases: TGTGCCTGGAGTGTTCTAGCGGAGGAGCAGTTCTTC.

V usage is TRBV7-2 and J usage is TRBJ2-7; 9 bases line up with TRBD1. The CDR3 is 12 residues long. Germline CDR1 reads SGHTA; CDR2 reads FQGNSA. With 6 bases clipped from V and 13 bases from J, the junction kept 10 bases outside the gene matches. The CDR3 DNA is TGTGCCAGCAGTTACACAGGGGGCGTCGCTTACTTC. It translates to CASSYTGGVAYF.

The rearrangement joins TRBV12-5 to TRBJ2-5; D perhaps matches TRBD1 (6 bases). CDR3 length: 14 amino acids. The germline V gene encodes CDR1 LGHNT and CDR2 FRNRAP. Trimming cost V 1 base and J 4 bases, with 10 bases left between them. The CDR3 bases are TGTGCTAGTGGTTTGGACAGGGTAGGAGAGACCCAGTACTTC. This sequence encodes CASGLDRVGETQYF.

The V and J genes are TRBV28 and TRBJ2-7, with TRBD2 matching over 10 bases. The germline gives CDR1 MDHEN, CDR2 SYDVKM. The CDR3 contains 21 residues. Unmatched junction bases numbered 25, after V lost 4 bases and J lost 4 bases. The CDR3 reads CASSSTQSLAGTRLSGYEQYF. Here the CDR3 DNA reads TGTGCCAGCAGTTCTACTCAATCACTAGCGGGAACTCGATTATCAGGATACGAGCAGTACTTC.

The rearrangement joins TRBV5-5 to TRBJ2-2; 8 bases fit TRBD2. The germline CDR1 and CDR2 sequences are SGHKS and YYEKEE (reference sequence). The CDR3 sequence is 15 residues long. With V trimmed by 2 bases and J by 3 bases, 3 bases remained unmatched. This CDR3 is CASSFPGGDTGELFF. CDR3 in DNA: TGTGCCAGCAGCTTTCCGGGAGGGGACACCGGGGAGCTGTTTTTT.

A remark on this clone: Other DNA sequences in this specimen translate into the identical CDR3. This chain uses TRBV5-6 with TRBJ2-1; weak D call: TRBD2 (6 bases). Germline CDR1 and CDR2: SGHDT and YYEEEE. V shed 1 base and J shed 3 bases, with 11 bases lying between them. This CDR3 contains 15 residues. In nucleotides, the CDR3 is TGTGCCAGCAGCTTGTTGGGGGGAGTCTACAATGAGCAGTTCTTC. It specifies CASSLLGGVYNEQFF.

J is TRBJ1-2 and V is TRBV28; D is uncertain. With 5 bases removed from V and 7 bases from J, the gap between germline ends came to 14 bases. CDR3 length: 13 amino acids. The V gene's germline CDR1 is MDHEN and CDR2 SYDVKM. CDR3 coding DNA: TGTGCCAGCAGTCCCCTCGCGACTAGTGGCTACACCTTC. Protein sequence: CASSPLATSGYTF.

V gene TRBV27 combines with J gene TRBJ1-6, with a tentative D call TRBD1 (6 bases). The CDR3 loop spans 15 amino acids. Germline V gives CDR1 MNHEY, CDR2 SMNVEV (reference sequence). Trimming took off 5 bases at V and 9 bases at J, with 17 bases between the two ends. The CDR3 bases are TGTGCCAGCAGTCGTGGGGGGGCAACTGGTTCACCCCTCCACTTT. Amino acids: CASSRGGATGSPLHF.

The chain is built from TRBV7-9 and TRBJ2-2, with 7 bases aligning to TRBD2. Germline V gene sequence: CDR1 SEHNR, CDR2 FQNEAQ (reference sequence). V was clipped by 5 bases and J by 2 bases; unmatched bases: 11. This CDR3 has 17 residues. The CDR3 region has the DNA TGTGCCAGCAGCCAGGGCGACGGGAGGACTAACACCGGGGAGCTGTTTTTT. Translation: CASSQGDGRTNTGELFF.

The rearrangement uses TRBV5-1 and TRBJ2-5; 12 bases map to TRBD1. The J segment lost 5 bases and the V segment lost 1 base, leaving 6 bases of the junction unmatched. The CDR3 length is 16 residues. The germline V gene has CDR1 SGHRS and CDR2 YFSETQ. CDR3 DNA: TGCGCCAGCAGCTTGTTGGGACAGGGGGCAAGGGAGACCCAGTACTTC. It translates to CASSLLGQGARETQYF.

The V call is TRBV27, the J call TRBJ2-2, with D tentatively TRBD1 (5 bases). CDR1 is MNHEY and CDR2 is SMNVEV in the germline V gene (reference sequence). The V end was cut by 1 base, the J end by 5 bases, with 11 bases between. The CDR3 is 15 residues long. For the CDR3, the DNA is TGTGCCAGCAGTTTATGGCAGGGTTATACCGGGGAGCTGTTTTTT. It encodes CASSLWQGYTGELFF.

This rearrangement joins TRBV11-2 to TRBJ2-7; 13 bases are shared with TRBD2. The CDR3 sequence is 14 residues long. With V trimmed by 3 bases and J by 5 bases, 1 base remained unmatched. Germline CDR1 and CDR2: SGHAT and FQNNGV. In DNA, the CDR3 is TGTGCCAGCAGCTTCGGGACTAGCGGGGACGAGCAGTACTTC. It codes for CASSFGTSGDEQYF.

The chain couples TRBV24-1 to TRBJ2-1; possibly TRBD1 for D (5 bases). The V and J ends lost 3 bases and 7 bases respectively, with 18 bases between them. Germline V gene lookup returns CDR1 KGHDR and CDR2 SFDVKD. The CDR3 spans 16 residues. Here the CDR3 DNA reads TGTGCCACCAGTGATCCCCACCGGACACCCCTAAATGAGCAGTTCTTC. Amino acid sequence: CATSDPHRTPLNEQFF.

The chain is built from TRBV12-5 and TRBJ2-2; 7 bases line up with TRBD2. The trim removed 2 bases at V and 3 bases at J, leaving 12 bases unmatched. The CDR3 runs to 18 residues. In germline, CDR1 is LGHNT, CDR2 FRNRAP. In DNA form, the CDR3 reads TGTGCTAGTGGTTTGCAGTATGGGGGGAGGGTCGACACCGGGGAGCTGTTTTTT. Residues: CASGLQYGGRVDTGELFF.

CDR3 loop: CASSPNRGRRNTEAFF. DNA for the CDR3: TGTGCCAGCAGCCCGAACAGGGGGCGGAGGAACACTGAAGCTTTCTTT. The chain carries TRBV7-2 and TRBJ1-1; 9 nucleotides match TRBD1. The CDR3 totals 16 residues. V lost 5 bases to trimming and J lost 1 base; unmatched junction nucleotides: 8. From germline, CDR1 is SGHTA and CDR2 FQGNSA.

The V call is TRBV28, the J call TRBJ1-5; possible D gene TRBD1, 5 bases. CDR1 is MDHEN, CDR2 SYDVKM, per germline. This CDR3 spans 17 amino acids. The germline V and J ends were trimmed by 6 bases and 0 bases, with 18 bases remaining between them. This CDR3 is CASRGGIERISNQPQHF. The CDR3 nucleotides are TGTGCCAGCAGGGGGGGGATAGAGAGAATTAGCAATCAGCCCCAGCATTTT.

This chain joins TRBV5-6 and TRBJ2-1; D perhaps matches TRBD2 (6 bases). The CDR3 spans 16 residues. V dropped 0 bases and J dropped 6 bases, with 16 bases sitting between them. Germline loops: CDR1 SGHDT, CDR2 YYEEEE. The CDR3 region is CASSLAGGGLGNEQFF. The CDR3 DNA reads as TGTGCCAGCAGCTTGGCGGGCGGAGGGCTGGGCAATGAGCAGTTCTTC.

The chain has TRBV3-1 (or the pseudogene TRBV3-2) and TRBJ2-7; 8 bases map to TRBD1. V gave up 4 bases and J gave up 0 bases; unmatched junction bases: 5. Per the germline V gene, CDR1 is LGHDT and CDR2 is YNNKEL (reference sequence). This CDR3 contains 15 residues. The chain's CDR3 is CASSPRTGISYEQYF. Written as DNA, the CDR3 is TGTGCCAGCAGCCCGCGGACAGGGATCTCCTACGAGCAGTACTTC.

V and J are TRBV11-3 and TRBJ2-7; the match to TRBD2 covers 16 bases. V lost 5 bases to trimming and J lost 12 bases; unmatched junction nucleotides: 7. The CDR3 sequence is 14 residues long. CDR1 is SGHNT, CDR2 YENEEA, per germline. CDR3 in amino acids: CASSPGLAGGPLYF. DNA for the CDR3: TGTGCCAGCAGCCCGGGACTAGCGGGAGGGCCTCTGTACTTC. The full variable domain, in which reference TRBV11-3 and TRBJ2-7 provide the parts outside the CDR3, is EAGVVQSPRYKIIEKKQPVAFWCNPISGHNTLYWYLQNLGQGPELLIRYENEEAVDDSQLPKDRFSAERLKGVDSTLKIQPAELGDSAVYLCASSPGLAGGPLYFGPGTRLTVT.

This clone has more than one count but fewer than ten. The chain uses TRBV10-2 and TRBJ2-6, with D tentatively TRBD1 (5 bases). Trimming removed 4 bases at V and 1 base at J, with 5 bases between. There are 14 residues in the CDR3. Germline V gene lookup returns CDR1 WSHSY and CDR2 SAAADI. The CDR3 DNA follows: TGCGCCAGCAGTGGACAGTCTGGGGCCAACGTCCTGACTTTC. Residues: CASSGQSGANVLTF.

The genes are TRBV28 and TRBJ2-5; TRBD1 matches at 9 bases. The CDR3 runs 17 residues. Germline trimming cut 6 bases from V and 5 bases from J; bases unmatched to any gene: 16. CDR1 is MDHEN, CDR2 SYDVKM, per germline. CDR3: CASSTRKTGGALETQYF. The CDR3, as DNA: TGTGCCAGCAGCACAAGAAAAACAGGGGGCGCGTTGGAGACCCAGTACTTC.

The gene calls are TRBV14 and TRBJ1-6, with D possibly matching TRBD1 (5 bases). CDR1 is SGHDN, CDR2 FVKESK, per germline. The CDR3 totals 12 residues. V was shortened by 0 bases and J by 13 bases, with 7 bases between the two germline ends. The CDR3 DNA is TGTGCCAGCAGCCAAGAGGGGGGGCCCCTCCACTTT. Its translation is CASSQEGGPLHF.

V usage is TRBV4-2 and J usage is TRBJ2-1; no reliable D call. The V gene's germline CDR1 is LGHNA and CDR2 YNFKEQ. The CDR3 sequence is 14 residues long. The V end lost 0 bases, the J end lost 8 bases, and 11 bases lay between the germline ends. Here the CDR3 DNA reads TGTGCCAGCAGCCAAGATTATAGTTCCTATGAGCAGTTCTTC. Protein sequence: CASSQDYSSYEQFF.

The chain has TRBV7-9 and TRBJ2-2; 7 bases are shared with TRBD1. The CDR3 runs 17 residues. The germline V gene has CDR1 SEHNR and CDR2 FQNEAQ (reference sequence). V gave up 1 base and J gave up 3 bases; unmatched junction bases: 8. CDR3 sequence reads: CASSLDVTGRDTGELFF. The CDR3 DNA follows: TGTGCCAGCAGCTTAGATGTGACAGGGCGGGACACCGGGGAGCTGTTTTTT.

The gene calls are TRBV19 and TRBJ2-1; 14 nucleotides agree with TRBD2. V lost 4 bases to trimming and J lost 5 bases; unmatched junction nucleotides: 10. This CDR3 comprises 18 residues. Germline CDR1 reads LNHDA; CDR2 reads SQIVND (reference sequence). The CDR3 nucleotides read TGTGCCAGTAGTACGGCTGGGGGACTAGCGGGAGCGGACAATGAGCAGTTCTTC. It yields the protein CASSTAGGLAGADNEQFF.

The chain employs TRBV5-1 and TRBJ2-3, with 8 bases aligning to TRBD2. Germline V gives CDR1 SGHRS, CDR2 YFSETQ. CDR3 length equals 17 residues. The J segment lost 4 bases and the V segment lost 0 bases, leaving 10 bases of the junction unmatched. Here the CDR3 reads CASSLGSREGLADTQYF. In nucleotides, the CDR3 is TGCGCCAGCAGCTTGGGGTCACGGGAGGGCCTCGCAGATACGCAGTATTTT.

The chain joins TRBV27 to TRBJ2-1, with 7 bases identical to TRBD2. The J segment lost 0 bases and the V segment lost 2 bases, leaving 10 bases of the junction unmatched. CDR1 is MNHEY, CDR2 SMNVEV, per germline (reference sequence). The CDR3 spans 18 residues. The CDR3 DNA reads as TGTGCCAGCAGTTTAGGGGGGGGGTATTGGAGCTCCTACAATGAGCAGTTCTTC. It encodes CASSLGGGYWSSYNEQFF.

This chain uses TRBV18 with TRBJ2-1; D call uncertain. V lost 2 bases and J lost 8, with 13 bases in between. CDR1 and CDR2 from the germline V gene are KGHSH and LQKENI. This CDR3 region has 14 residues. This CDR3 is CASSPFGSADEQFF. In DNA, the CDR3 is TGTGCCAGCTCACCATTCGGGTCGGCTGATGAGCAGTTCTTC.